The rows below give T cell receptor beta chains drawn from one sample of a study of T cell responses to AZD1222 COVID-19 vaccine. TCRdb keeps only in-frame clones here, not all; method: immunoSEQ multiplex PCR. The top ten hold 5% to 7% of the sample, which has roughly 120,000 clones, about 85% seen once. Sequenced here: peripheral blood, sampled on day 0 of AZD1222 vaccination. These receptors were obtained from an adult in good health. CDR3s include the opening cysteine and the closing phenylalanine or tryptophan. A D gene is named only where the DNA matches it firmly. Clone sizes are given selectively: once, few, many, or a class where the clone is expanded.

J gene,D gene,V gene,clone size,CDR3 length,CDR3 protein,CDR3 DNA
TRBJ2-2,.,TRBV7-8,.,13,CASSRLVAGELFF,TGTGCCAGCAGCCGGCTCGTCGCCGGGGAGCTGTTTTTT
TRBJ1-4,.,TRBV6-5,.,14,CASSSGEANEKLFF,TGTGCCAGCAGTTCTGGGGAAGCTAATGAAAAACTGTTTTTT
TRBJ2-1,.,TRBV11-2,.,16,CASSFGTLTVNNEQFF,TGTGCCAGCAGCTTTGGCACCCTGACTGTGAACAATGAGCAGTTCTTC
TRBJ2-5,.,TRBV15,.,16,CATSRVGPGDQETQYF,TGTGCCACCAGCAGAGTCGGCCCGGGAGACCAAGAGACCCAGTACTTC
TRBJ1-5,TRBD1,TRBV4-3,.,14,CASSRGQGLQPQHF,TGCGCCAGCAGCCGCGGACAGGGTTTACAGCCCCAGCATTTT
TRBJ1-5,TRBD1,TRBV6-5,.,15,CATAPGTANYQPQHF,TGTGCCACTGCCCCCGGGACAGCGAATTATCAGCCCCAGCATTTT
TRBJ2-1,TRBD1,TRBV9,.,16,CASSVPQGARSNEQFF,TGTGCCAGCAGCGTACCGCAGGGGGCGCGATCCAATGAGCAGTTCTTC
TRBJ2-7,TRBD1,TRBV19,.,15,CASSIGGQGSNEQYF,TGTGCCAGTAGTATAGGTGGACAGGGGAGCAACGAGCAGTACTTC
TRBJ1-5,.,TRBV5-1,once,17,CASSLGPSWRSNQPQHF,TGCGCCAGCAGCTTAGGGCCCTCCTGGCGGAGCAATCAGCCCCAGCATTTT
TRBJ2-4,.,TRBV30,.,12,CAWSGARNIQYF,TGTGCCTGGAGTGGGGCCCGAAACATTCAGTACTTC
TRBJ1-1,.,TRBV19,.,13,CASSRPPTGEAFF,TGTGCCAGTAGCCGCCCCCCAACCGGAGAGGCTTTCTTT
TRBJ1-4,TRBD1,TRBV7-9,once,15,CASSLRQGESEKLFF,TGTGCCAGCAGCCTACGACAGGGAGAGAGTGAAAAACTGTTTTTT
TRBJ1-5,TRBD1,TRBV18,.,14,CASSPTGEGQPQHF,TGTGCCAGCTCACCGACAGGGGAGGGTCAGCCCCAGCATTTT
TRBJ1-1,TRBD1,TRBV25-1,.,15,CASMGTGPGNTEAFF,TGTGCCAGCATGGGGACAGGGCCCGGAAACACTGAAGCTTTCTTT
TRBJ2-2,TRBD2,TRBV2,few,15,CASSKSGGAAGELFF,TGTGCCAGCAGCAAAAGCGGGGGGGCAGCCGGGGAGCTGTTTTTT